This is a list of T cell receptor beta chains from one sample in a study of cytomegalovirus exposure and HLA in healthy donors. Assay: immunoSEQ multiplex PCR; the TCRdb copy retains only in-frame clones and omits some. The sample lists around 150,000 clones; approximately 84% were seen once. Specimen: PBMCs. The receptors shown here come from a young man in good health and CMV-seropositive. Each CDR3 is given with its conserved first and last residue. The D gene is left open where the match is weak.

V gene: TRBV5-1; D gene: TRBD1; CDR3 protein: CASSSLQGADKNSQYF
V gene: TRBV25-1; D gene: -; CDR3 protein: CATSQTEYTQYF
V gene: TRBV6-5; D gene: TRBD1; CDR3 protein: CASSYYGQGNTEAFF
V gene: TRBV11-2; D gene: -; CDR3 protein: CASSFAREQYF
V gene: TRBV7-3; D gene: TRBD2; CDR3 protein: CASSLGLAGGLGEQFF
V gene: TRBV7-9; D gene: TRBD1; CDR3 protein: CASSSNNIAGTAGYNEQFF
V gene: TRBV18; D gene: -; CDR3 protein: CASSQDSYEQYF
V gene: TRBV5-1; D gene: -; CDR3 protein: CASSLGLDRGSDYGYTF
V gene: TRBV5-5; D gene: -; CDR3 protein: CASSLAAGLWDTEAFF
V gene: TRBV7-3; D gene: -; CDR3 protein: CASSLTPGLQETQYF
V gene: TRBV5-1; D gene: -; CDR3 protein: CASSLSSPQETQYF
V gene: TRBV4-3; D gene: TRBD1; CDR3 protein: CASSHLTGGDGYTF
V gene: TRBV27; D gene: -; CDR3 protein: CASSGTGILSEKLFF
V gene: TRBV5-4; D gene: TRBD1; CDR3 protein: CASSKTGTGAYEQYF
V gene: TRBV27; D gene: -; CDR3 protein: CASSLSPGGRSGYTF
V gene: TRBV18; D gene: TRBD1; CDR3 protein: CASSLGQGARETQYF
V gene: TRBV14; D gene: -; CDR3 protein: CASSQDWASGELFF
V gene: TRBV27; D gene: -; CDR3 protein: CASQSATAGNEQFF
V gene: TRBV5-4; D gene: TRBD1; CDR3 protein: CASSTGTGLEKLFF
V gene: TRBV5-4; D gene: -; CDR3 protein: CASSSDWTVSGNTIYF
V gene: TRBV6-5; D gene: TRBD1; CDR3 protein: CASNLRGTGGTEAFF
V gene: TRBV4-3; D gene: TRBD2; CDR3 protein: CASRATLAGEGTGELFF
V gene: TRBV7-8; D gene: TRBD1; CDR3 protein: CASSTGGANEQFF
V gene: TRBV27; D gene: TRBD2; CDR3 protein: CASGRISYNEQFF
V gene: TRBV6-1; D gene: TRBD1; CDR3 protein: CASSLSGTGPLEQYF
V gene: TRBV7-9; D gene: -; CDR3 protein: CASSKAAGGPDYEQYF
V gene: TRBV4-1; D gene: -; CDR3 protein: CASSQELGDLNSPLHF
V gene: TRBV5-1; D gene: -; CDR3 protein: CASSPIRLTGEGEQFF
V gene: TRBV19; D gene: -; CDR3 protein: CASNSYNEQFF
V gene: TRBV7-2; D gene: TRBD1; CDR3 protein: CASSGTVRTLYF
V gene: TRBV13; D gene: TRBD1; CDR3 protein: CASSLGDRANTGELFF
V gene: TRBV4-2; D gene: TRBD2; CDR3 protein: CASSQENDPSGVLLETQYF
V gene: TRBV9; D gene: -; CDR3 protein: CASSGQFENEQFF
V gene: TRBV4-2; D gene: TRBD1; CDR3 protein: CASSQEVGQGGTEAFF
V gene: TRBV5-1; D gene: TRBD2; CDR3 protein: CASSPGTRGGETQYF
V gene: TRBV7-9; D gene: TRBD1; CDR3 protein: CASSLTGQDGYTF
V gene: TRBV7-2; D gene: -; CDR3 protein: CASSPFNQPQHF
V gene: TRBV6-5; D gene: -; CDR3 protein: CASSRTGATYEQYF
V gene: TRBV11-3; D gene: -; CDR3 protein: CASGLQENTEAFF
V gene: TRBV5-4; D gene: TRBD1; CDR3 protein: CASSQGQAEGYTF
V gene: TRBV4-2; D gene: -; CDR3 protein: CASSQDRQGSYGYTF
V gene: TRBV6-6; D gene: -; CDR3 protein: CASKPTGANTGELFF
V gene: TRBV18; D gene: -; CDR3 protein: CASSPGQRNTEAFF
V gene: TRBV19; D gene: -; CDR3 protein: CASSPWRAQGTEAFF
V gene: TRBV4-3; D gene: TRBD1; CDR3 protein: CASSQEKDRGLYEQYF
V gene: TRBV19; D gene: TRBD1; CDR3 protein: CASSAGTGWSTEAFF
V gene: TRBV10-3; D gene: -; CDR3 protein: CAISEASTEAFF
V gene: TRBV19; D gene: -; CDR3 protein: CASSEQGGKQYF